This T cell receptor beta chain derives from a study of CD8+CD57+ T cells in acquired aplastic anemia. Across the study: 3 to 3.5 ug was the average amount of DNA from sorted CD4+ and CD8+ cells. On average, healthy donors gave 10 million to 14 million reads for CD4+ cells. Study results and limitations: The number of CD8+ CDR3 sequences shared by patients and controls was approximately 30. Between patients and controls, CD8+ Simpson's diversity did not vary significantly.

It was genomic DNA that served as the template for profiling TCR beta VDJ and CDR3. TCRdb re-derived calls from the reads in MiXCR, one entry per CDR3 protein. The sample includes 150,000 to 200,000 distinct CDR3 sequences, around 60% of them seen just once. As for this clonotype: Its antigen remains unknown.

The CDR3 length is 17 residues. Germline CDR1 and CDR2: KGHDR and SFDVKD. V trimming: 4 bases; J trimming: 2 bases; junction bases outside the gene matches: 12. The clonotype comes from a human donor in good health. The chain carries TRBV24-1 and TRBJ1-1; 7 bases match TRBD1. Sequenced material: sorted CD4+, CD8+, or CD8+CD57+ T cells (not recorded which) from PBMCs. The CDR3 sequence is CATSDVDRQGINTEAFF. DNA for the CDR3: TGTGCCACCAGTGACGTTGACCGACAGGGAATCAACACTGAAGCTTTCTTT.